This is a list of T cell receptor beta chains from one sample in a study of cytomegalovirus exposure and HLA in healthy donors. Using immunoSEQ multiplex PCR, the repertoire was profiled, and TCRdb retains in-frame clones only, with some absent. Among approximately 180,000 clones listed, over 60% were seen once. The specimen sequenced was PBMCs. All receptors come from a woman between 40 and 50 years old in good health and CMV-seronegative. CDR3s include the opening cysteine and the closing phenylalanine or tryptophan. Fields, in order: D gene, J gene, V gene, clone size, CDR3 protein, CDR3 DNA. A D gene is named only where the DNA matches it firmly. Clone size is stated in some rows and not others, as once, few, many or a class when expanded.

.	TRBJ1-1	TRBV18	.	CASSRTANTEAFF	TGTGCCAGCTCACGGACAGCGAACACTGAAGCTTTCTTT
.	TRBJ2-7	TRBV11-3	.	CASSLRPGGEQYF	TGTGCCAGCAGCTTAAGGCCCGGGGGCGAGCAGTACTTC
TRBD2	TRBJ2-4	TRBV11-3	once	CAISPGGGDIQYF	TGTGCCATCTCACCAGGCGGGGGGGACATTCAGTACTTC
.	TRBJ1-1	TRBV6-1	.	CASSATGPNTEAFF	TGTGCCAGCAGTGCTACAGGCCCAAACACTGAAGCTTTCTTT
TRBD1	TRBJ2-2	TRBV5-8	.	CATGKGQGAFTGELFF	TGTGCCACAGGAAAGGGACAGGGCGCTTTCACCGGGGAGCTGTTTTTT
.	TRBJ2-7	TRBV11-3	.	CASSRQGTDEQYF	TGTGCCAGCAGCCGCCAGGGCACGGACGAGCAGTACTTC
TRBD2	TRBJ2-5	TRBV5-4	.	CASSLGGGIAGQETQYF	TGTGCCAGCAGCTTGGGGGGAGGGATAGCGGGCCAAGAGACCCAGTACTTC
.	TRBJ1-2	TRBV7-3	.	CASSSPRDF	TGTGCCAGCAGCTCCCCCAGGGACTTC
.	TRBJ2-3	TRBV27	once	CASSFRTASTDTQYF	TGTGCCAGCAGTTTCAGGACAGCTAGCACAGATACGCAGTATTTT
TRBD2	TRBJ2-1	TRBV7-2	.	CASRKDGTSLFF	TGTGCCAGCAGGAAAGACGGGACTAGCTTGTTCTTC
TRBD1	TRBJ1-1	TRBV18	.	CASSLRTGENTEAFF	TGTGCCAGCTCACTACGGACAGGGGAGAACACTGAAGCTTTCTTT
TRBD1	TRBJ1-5	TRBV4-1	.	CASSQDPGGADQPQHF	TGCGCCAGCAGCCAAGATCCAGGGGGAGCGGATCAGCCCCAGCATTTT
.	TRBJ1-4	TRBV27	once	CASSREGTEKLFF	TGTGCCAGCTCTAGGGAGGGGACTGAAAAACTGTTTTTT
.	TRBJ2-3	TRBV4-3	.	CASSQGGWLGDTQYF	TGCGCCAGCAGCCAAGGAGGGTGGCTGGGAGATACGCAGTATTTT
TRBD1	TRBJ1-5	TRBV28	.	CASSSGQGTDQPQHF	TGTGCCAGCAGTTCGGGACAGGGCACCGATCAGCCCCAGCATTTT
.	TRBJ2-3	TRBV29-1	.	CSVEGGRVRTDTQYF	TGCAGCGTTGAAGGTGGCCGGGTCCGCACAGATACGCAGTATTTT
.	TRBJ1-3	TRBV15	.	CATSLRTDFISGNTIYF	TGTGCCACCAGCTTACGGACAGATTTTATCTCTGGAAACACCATATATTTT
.	TRBJ2-1	TRBV21-1	.	CASSKGTGVNEQFF	TGTGCCAGCAGCAAGGGGACAGGGGTTAATGAGCAGTTCTTC
TRBD1	TRBJ1-2	TRBV25-1	.	CASSEFGTAYGYTF	TGTGCCAGCAGTGAATTCGGGACAGCTTATGGCTACACCTTC
TRBD1	TRBJ1-5	TRBV19	once	CASSTTGDRNQPQHF	TGTGCCAGTAGTACAACAGGGGATCGCAATCAGCCCCAGCATTTT
.	TRBJ1-2	TRBV28	.	CASSLGAGDYGYTF	TGTGCCAGCAGTTTAGGAGCAGGGGACTATGGCTACACCTTC
.	TRBJ2-1	TRBV4-1	.	CASSQAQTYNEQFF	TGCGCCAGCAGCCAAGCGCAGACCTACAATGAGCAGTTCTTC
.	TRBJ2-6	TRBV4-1	few	CASSQTVTGSGANVLTF	TGCGCCAGCAGCCAAACCGTGACAGGCTCTGGGGCCAACGTCCTGACTTTC
.	TRBJ1-1	TRBV6-1	.	CASKDSNREAFF	TGTGCCAGCAAGGACAGCAACCGTGAAGCTTTCTTT
.	TRBJ1-1	TRBV27	.	CASTLSGGTEAFF	TGTGCCAGCACCTTATCGGGGGGCACTGAAGCTTTCTTT
.	TRBJ2-1	TRBV30	.	CAWVGGSYNEQFF	TGTGCCTGGGTAGGCGGGTCTTACAATGAGCAGTTCTTC
TRBD1	TRBJ1-2	TRBV19	.	CASSILGTGTPPGYTF	TGTGCCAGTAGTATCCTCGGGACAGGGACCCCACCCGGGTACACCTTC
.	TRBJ2-5	TRBV7-2	.	CASSLARRETQYF	TGTGCCAGCAGCTTAGCTCGGAGAGAGACCCAGTACTTC
.	TRBJ2-3	TRBV11-3	.	CASSPGHSTDTQYF	TGTGCCAGCAGCCCGGGACACAGCACAGATACGCAGTATTTT
TRBD1	TRBJ2-7	TRBV7-9	.	CASSSRPGQGDLGHYEQYF	TGTGCCAGCAGCTCTCGTCCTGGACAGGGCGATTTGGGACACTACGAGCAGTACTTC
.	TRBJ1-2	TRBV6-5	once	CASRRDTSARGYTF	TGTGCCAGCAGGAGGGACACTTCAGCTCGGGGCTACACCTTC
TRBD1	TRBJ1-4	TRBV5-1	.	CASSNGQATEKLFF	TGCGCCAGCAGCAATGGACAGGCGACTGAAAAACTGTTTTTT
TRBD2	TRBJ2-1	TRBV4-3	.	CASSRGVRGGTHEQFF	TGCGCCAGCAGCCGCGGGGTGAGGGGAGGGACCCATGAGCAGTTCTTC
TRBD1	TRBJ2-6	TRBV7-2	.	CASSPDRALTGANVLTF	TGTGCCAGCAGCCCCGACAGGGCACTAACCGGGGCCAACGTCCTGACTTTC
.	TRBJ2-4	TRBV21-1	.	CASSKSSGTSGNGDAKNIQYF	TGTGCCAGCAGCAAATCCTCCGGGACTAGCGGGAACGGGGATGCCAAAAACATTCAGTACTTC
TRBD1	TRBJ2-7	TRBV11-3	.	CASSSGQGYEQYF	TGTGCCAGCAGCTCGGGACAGGGCTACGAGCAGTACTTC
.	TRBJ1-5	TRBV6-1	.	CASSESTDWGQPQHF	TGTGCCAGCAGTGAATCGACAGATTGGGGACAGCCCCAGCATTTT
.	TRBJ2-1	TRBV11-2	once	CASSPLRGGWGDEQFF	TGTGCCAGCAGCCCCCTTCGGGGCGGGTGGGGGGATGAGCAGTTCTTC
TRBD2	TRBJ2-1	TRBV9	.	CASSVASGRQNEQFF	TGTGCCAGCAGCGTAGCTAGCGGGCGTCAAAATGAGCAGTTCTTC
.	TRBJ2-3	TRBV7-7	.	CASSLGQVADTQYF	TGTGCCAGCAGCTTAGGGCAGGTGGCAGATACGCAGTATTTT